A selection of T cell receptor beta chains follows, all from one sample in a study of blood T cell repertoires in COVID-19. Produced via immunoSEQ multiplex PCR; TCRdb's table is partial and in-frame only. The table records roughly 240,000 clones, 86% of them present only once. Sequenced input: peripheral blood. Receptor source: a woman over 75 with COVID-19, enrolled during active disease. CDR3s include the opening cysteine and the closing phenylalanine or tryptophan. The D gene is left open where the match is weak. Clone size is shown for a subset of rows, as once, few, many or a class of expanded clone.

J gene	CDR3 length	D gene	clone size	V gene	CDR3 protein	CDR3 DNA
TRBJ2-1	15	-	-	TRBV28	CASSLTPGKGDEQFF	TGTGCCAGCAGCTTGACACCTGGCAAAGGCGATGAGCAGTTCTTC
TRBJ1-6	15	TRBD1	-	TRBV7-6	CASSSQGQGNSPLHF	TGTGCCAGCAGCTCCCAGGGACAGGGGAATTCACCCCTCCACTTT
TRBJ1-5	16	-	-	TRBV6-5	CASSYSAGNSNQPQHF	TGTGCCAGCAGTTACTCGGCAGGTAATAGCAATCAGCCCCAGCATTTT
TRBJ1-3	15	-	-	TRBV18	CASSPGLNSGNTIYF	TGTGCCAGCTCACCGGGCCTGAACTCTGGAAACACCATATATTTT
TRBJ1-3	14	-	-	TRBV3-1/TRBV3-2	CASSQEFTGNTIYF	TGTGCCAGCAGCCAAGAATTTACTGGAAACACCATATATTTT
TRBJ2-5	14	TRBD1	-	TRBV5-1	CASSFGTGRETQYF	TGCGCCAGCAGCTTCGGGACAGGGAGAGAGACCCAGTACTTC
TRBJ2-1	15	TRBD1	-	TRBV2	CASREEQGAANEQFF	TGTGCCAGCAGGGAGGAACAGGGGGCTGCGAATGAGCAGTTCTTC
TRBJ2-1	13	-	-	TRBV24-1	CATSGVSYNEQFF	TGTGCCACCAGCGGGGTGTCCTACAATGAGCAGTTCTTC
TRBJ2-6	14	-	-	TRBV28	CASSFSAGANVLTF	TGTGCCAGCAGTTTTTCAGCTGGGGCCAACGTCCTGACTTTC
TRBJ1-2	14	-	-	TRBV28	CASRDIQTGKGDTF	TGTGCCAGCAGGGATATTCAAACAGGAAAAGGAGACACCTTC
TRBJ2-7	15	-	-	TRBV11-1	CASSLRTEGPYEQYF	TGTGCCAGCAGCTTAAGGACGGAGGGCCCCTACGAGCAGTACTTC
TRBJ1-2	16	-	-	TRBV24-1	CATSDLQAGGNYGYTF	TGTGCCACCAGTGATTTGCAGGCAGGTGGGAACTATGGCTACACCTTC
TRBJ1-1	13	-	once	TRBV5-1	CASSSTGNTEAFF	TGCGCCAGCAGCTCGACAGGGAACACTGAAGCTTTCTTT
TRBJ2-5	14	TRBD1	-	TRBV28	CASRTGGGGKTQYF	TGTGCCAGCAGAACAGGGGGCGGCGGAAAGACCCAGTACTTC
TRBJ1-2	14	-	-	TRBV6-4	CASSDSIWGDYYTF	TGTGCCAGCAGTGACTCGATCTGGGGAGATTACTACACCTTC
TRBJ2-5	15	-	-	TRBV5-1	CASSPVRTPQETQYF	TGCGCCAGCAGCCCGGTCCGGACACCACAAGAGACCCAGTACTTC
TRBJ1-2	14	-	-	TRBV18	CASSPAGENYGYTF	TGTGCCAGCTCACCTGCGGGGGAGAACTATGGCTACACCTTC
TRBJ2-2	16	TRBD1	-	TRBV25-1	CASSVSGTGGTGELFF	TGTGCCAGCAGTGTATCGGGGACAGGGGGGACCGGGGAGCTGTTTTTT
TRBJ2-5	13	-	-	TRBV6-6	CASSFVGLETQYF	TGTGCCAGCAGTTTTGTGGGACTGGAGACCCAGTACTTC
TRBJ2-2	18	TRBD2	-	TRBV5-1	CASSGLGTSGGAGGELFF	TGCGCCAGCAGCGGACTAGGGACTAGCGGGGGGGCCGGCGGGGAGCTGTTTTTT
TRBJ2-2	15	TRBD1	few	TRBV7-9	CASVLGQGESGELFF	TGTGCCAGCGTCTTGGGGCAGGGGGAGTCCGGGGAGCTGTTTTTT
TRBJ1-5	14	-	few	TRBV5-6	CASSLGQPGEPQHF	TGTGCCAGCAGCTTGGGACAACCCGGGGAGCCCCAGCATTTT
TRBJ2-5	13	-	-	TRBV28	CASSPPGQETQYF	TGTGCCAGCAGTCCACCGGGTCAAGAGACCCAGTACTTC
TRBJ1-1	13	-	-	TRBV3-1/TRBV3-2	CASGQPPNTEAFF	TGTGCCAGTGGGCAGCCCCCGAACACTGAAGCTTTCTTT
TRBJ2-3	17	-	once	TRBV15	CATSRDSGALGTDTQYF	TGTGCCACCAGCAGAGATTCAGGGGCGCTAGGCACAGATACGCAGTATTTT
TRBJ2-7	14	TRBD1	-	TRBV6-5	CASIMTGGLGEQYF	TGTGCCAGCATCATGACAGGGGGCCTGGGCGAGCAGTACTTC
TRBJ2-7	13	-	-	TRBV25-1	CASSARGSYEQYF	TGTGCCAGCAGTGCCAGGGGTTCCTACGAGCAGTACTTC
TRBJ2-1	18	TRBD2	-	TRBV19	CASSPRVAGGSSYNEQFF	TGTGCCAGTAGTCCCCGAGTAGCGGGGGGGAGCTCCTACAATGAGCAGTTCTTC
TRBJ2-5	18	TRBD2	-	TRBV4-2	CASSQSRLAGGYQETQYF	TGTGCCAGCAGCCAATCCAGACTAGCGGGGGGGTACCAAGAGACCCAGTACTTC
TRBJ2-7	13	-	-	TRBV6-2/TRBV6-3	CASSYRDRGEQYF	TGTGCCAGCAGTTACCGAGACCGAGGCGAGCAGTACTTC
TRBJ2-5	15	TRBD1	-	TRBV7-6	CASSLDDRVGETQYF	TGTGCCAGCAGCTTAGACGACAGGGTAGGGGAGACCCAGTACTTC
TRBJ1-4	14	TRBD1	-	TRBV5-1	CASSLDRGGEKLFF	TGCGCCAGCAGTTTGGACAGGGGTGGTGAAAAACTGTTTTTT
TRBJ2-7	13	-	-	TRBV5-4	CASRPVGSYEQYF	TGTGCCAGCAGGCCGGTCGGTTCCTACGAGCAGTACTTC
TRBJ1-5	14	-	-	TRBV6-5	CASSYIGGNQPQHF	TGTGCCAGCAGTTACATAGGGGGCAATCAGCCCCAGCATTTT
TRBJ2-5	16	TRBD2	-	TRBV5-1	CASSLDSGGARETQYF	TGCGCCAGCAGCTTGGACAGCGGGGGGGCTCGGGAGACCCAGTACTTC
TRBJ1-1	13	-	-	TRBV7-8	CASSFSEYTEAFF	TGTGCCAGCAGCTTCTCAGAATACACTGAAGCTTTCTTT
TRBJ1-5	14	-	-	TRBV19	CASSMPVSNQPQHF	TGTGCCAGTAGTATGCCAGTTAGCAATCAGCCCCAGCATTTT
TRBJ1-2	14	-	-	TRBV9	CASSGYRASYGYTF	TGTGCCAGCAGCGGGTACAGGGCATCATATGGCTACACCTTC
TRBJ2-1	14	-	-	TRBV18	CASSGQGSYNEQFF	TGTGCCAGCTCAGGGCAGGGTTCCTACAATGAGCAGTTCTTC
TRBJ2-1	13	-	-	TRBV9	CASSKRVDNEQFF	TGTGCCAGCAGCAAGCGTGTAGACAATGAGCAGTTCTTC
TRBJ2-7	14	-	-	TRBV5-1	CASSLSTEPREQYF	TGCGCCAGCAGCTTAAGCACAGAACCTCGCGAGCAGTACTTC
TRBJ1-4	15	TRBD1	-	TRBV7-6	CASSLGGTGGGKLFF	TGTGCCAGCAGCTTAGGAGGGACAGGGGGTGGAAAACTGTTTTTT
TRBJ1-1	13	-	-	TRBV6-5	CASQREVNTEAFF	TGTGCCAGCCAGAGGGAGGTGAACACTGAAGCTTTCTTT
TRBJ1-3	17	TRBD1	-	TRBV5-1	CASSLNPGQGAGNTIYF	TGCGCCAGCAGCCTCAATCCCGGACAGGGCGCTGGAAACACCATATATTTT
TRBJ1-2	16	TRBD1	few	TRBV3-1/TRBV3-2	CASSRGDRGYGGGYTF	TGTGCCAGCAGCCGAGGGGACAGGGGATATGGAGGAGGCTACACCTTC
TRBJ2-1	18	TRBD2	-	TRBV29-1	CSVEHRGRGAYYGNEQFF	TGCAGCGTTGAACACCGTGGGCGGGGGGCCTATTATGGCAATGAGCAGTTCTTC
TRBJ2-4	14	-	-	TRBV27	CASASLQGSQFQYF	TGTGCCAGCGCTAGTCTACAGGGTTCTCAGTTCCAGTACTTC
TRBJ2-1	15	-	-	TRBV7-2	CASSLVLGAYNEQFF	TGTGCCAGCAGCTTAGTATTAGGGGCATACAATGAGCAGTTCTTC
TRBJ1-5	16	-	-	TRBV19	CASSPRTGGFNQPQHF	TGTGCCAGTAGTCCCCGGACCGGGGGTTTCAATCAGCCCCAGCATTTT